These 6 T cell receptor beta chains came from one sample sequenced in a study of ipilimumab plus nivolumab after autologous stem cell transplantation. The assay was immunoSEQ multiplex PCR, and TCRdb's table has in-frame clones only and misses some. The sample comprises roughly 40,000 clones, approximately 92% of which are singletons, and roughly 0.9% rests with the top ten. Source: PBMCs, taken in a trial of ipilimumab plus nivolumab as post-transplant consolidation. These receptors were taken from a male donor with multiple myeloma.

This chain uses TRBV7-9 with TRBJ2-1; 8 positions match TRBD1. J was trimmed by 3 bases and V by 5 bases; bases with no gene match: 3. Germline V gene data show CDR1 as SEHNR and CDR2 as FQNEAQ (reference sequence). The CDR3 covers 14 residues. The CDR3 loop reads CASSPGTGYNEQFF. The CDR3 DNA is TGTGCCAGCAGCCCCGGGACAGGCTACAATGAGCAGTTCTTC.

CDR3: CASSLMGQAIEKLFF. CDR3 in DNA: TGTGCCAGCAGCCTAATGGGACAGGCTATCGAAAAACTGTTTTTT. The chain carries TRBV7-2 and TRBJ1-4; 8 nucleotides align to TRBD1. The CDR3 is made up of 15 amino acids. V was clipped by 5 bases and J by 8 bases; unmatched bases: 10. CDR1 and CDR2 (germline): SGHTA, FQGNSA.

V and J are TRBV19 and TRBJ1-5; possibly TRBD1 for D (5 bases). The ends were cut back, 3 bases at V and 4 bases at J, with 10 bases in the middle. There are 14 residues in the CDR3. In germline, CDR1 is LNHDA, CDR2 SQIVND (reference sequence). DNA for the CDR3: TGTGCCAGTAGTATCGAAGGGGTGAATCAGCCCCAGCATTTT. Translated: CASSIEGVNQPQHF.

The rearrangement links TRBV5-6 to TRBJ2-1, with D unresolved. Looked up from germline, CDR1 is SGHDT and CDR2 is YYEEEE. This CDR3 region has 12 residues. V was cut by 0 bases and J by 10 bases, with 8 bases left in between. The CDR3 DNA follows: TGTGCCAGCAGCTTGGTCCCCCCGGAGCAGTTCTTC. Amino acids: CASSLVPPEQFF.

In nucleotides, the CDR3 is TGTGCCAGCAGCCAAGACAGGACTAGCGGGGAAGGGAACACCGGGGAGCTGTTTTTT. It translates to CASSQDRTSGEGNTGELFF. V usage is TRBV14 and J usage is TRBJ2-2; TRBD2 aligns across 12 bases. This CDR3 spans 19 amino acids. Germline V CDR1 and CDR2: SGHDN, FVKESK. After removal of 0 bases from V and 1 base from J, the junction contained 6 bases not matched to a gene. Filled out from reference TRBV14 and TRBJ2-2, the complete variable domain reads EAGVTQFPSHSVIEKGQTVTLRCDPISGHDNLYWYRRVMGKEIKFLLHFVKESKQDESGMPNNRFLAERTGGTYSTLKVQPAELEDSGVYFCASSQDRTSGEGNTGELFFGEGSRLTVL.

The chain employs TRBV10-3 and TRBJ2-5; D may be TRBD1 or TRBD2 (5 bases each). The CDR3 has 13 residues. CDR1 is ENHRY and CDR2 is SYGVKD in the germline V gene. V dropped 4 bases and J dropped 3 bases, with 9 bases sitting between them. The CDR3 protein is CAISGGAEETQYF. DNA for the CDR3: TGTGCCATCAGTGGAGGGGCAGAAGAGACCCAGTACTTC.